This T cell receptor (beta chain) was retrieved from a study of CD8+ T cells in alopecia areata. The CDR3 runs to 15 residues. Germline V CDR1 and CDR2: MNHEY, SMNVEV (reference sequence). V was shortened by 7 bases and J by 6 bases, with 21 bases between the two germline ends. Following RNA extraction, reverse transcription yielded cDNA that acted as the sequencing template. Profiling relied on immunoSEQ multiplex PCR, and the TCRdb table lists in-frame clones only, not all of them. The sample comprises 30,000 to 40,000 clones, more than 60% of which are singletons, and around 19% rests with the top ten.

The V call is TRBV27, the J call TRBJ2-5; D assignment may be TRBD1 or TRBD2 (5 bases each). The TCR originated in a human donor with alopecia areata. Sequencing was done on a sample of NKG2D-low CD8+ T cells sorted from blood. DNA for the CDR3: TGTGCCAGCAATCGAGAACCGGGGCCGAGGAAGACCCAGTACTTC. This translates into CASNREPGPRKTQYF.